This T cell receptor (beta chain) is from a study of cytomegalovirus exposure and HLA in healthy donors. Germline assignment: CDR1 MNHEY and CDR2 SVGAGI. V gave up 0 bases and J gave up 0 bases, with 6 bases separating them. This CDR3 contains 15 residues. This PCR relied on a set of 60 Vbeta primers and 13 Jbeta primers. Here immunoSEQ multiplex PCR was the method, and the copy in TCRdb shows in-frame clones only, minus some. The data hold more than 85,000 clones, with roughly 63% observed a single time. This chain joins TRBV6-5 and TRBJ1-5; D gene uncertain. Input material: PBMCs. The receptor comes from a woman in her 30s in good health and CMV-seronegative. This CDR3 reads CASSYSRNSNQPQHF. CDR3 DNA: TGTGCCAGCAGTTACTCCCGTAATAGCAATCAGCCCCAGCATTTT.